What follows describes a single TCR beta chain. The data were taken from a study of siplizumab effects on memory and regulatory T cells. The CDR3 covers 16 residues. Trimming at V came to 2 bases and at J to 7 bases, leaving 9 bases not matched to a gene. Per germline, CDR1 MDHEN and CDR2 SYDVKM. Some clones are missing from TCRdb's copy, which holds only in-frame ones; the method was immunoSEQ multiplex PCR. The sample holds about 120,000 clones, roughly 94% seen once. The chain carries TRBV28 and TRBJ1-2; TRBD1 agrees at 11 bases. Sequencing input: non-Treg CD4+ T cells sorted from blood. The TCR originated in a human donor in good health. CDR3: CASSLGVDRGRVGYTF. The DNA of the CDR3 is TGTGCCAGCAGTTTAGGCGTGGACAGGGGGCGAGTTGGCTACACCTTC.